The 13 T cell receptor beta chains reported below all come from one sample, sequenced in a study of shared clonotypes between healthy human individuals. Sequenced by immunoSEQ multiplex PCR; TCRdb stores in-frame clones only, minus some. The sample records more than 2 million clones, roughly 96% being singletons. Sequencing was carried out using naive CD4+ T cells sorted from blood. Subset denoted: CD45RA+ positively selected. These receptors came from a young man in good health.

The chain's CDR3 is CASSLGAGRTNTGELFF. CDR3 sequence (DNA): TGTGCCAGCAGCTTAGGGGCCGGGAGAACGAACACCGGGGAGCTGTTTTTT. The chain is built from TRBV7-9 and TRBJ2-2, with D perhaps matching TRBD2 (6 bases). V shed 1 base and J shed 0 bases, with 12 bases lying between them. CDR1 SEHNR and CDR2 FQNEAQ come from the germline V gene (reference sequence). The CDR3 spans 17 residues.

The V call is TRBV7-2, the J call TRBJ2-2, with 7 bases identical to TRBD1. Trimming at V came to 0 bases and at J to 0 bases, leaving 16 bases not matched to a gene. Germline CDR1 and CDR2: SGHTA and FQGNSA. The CDR3 is made up of 21 amino acids. The chain's CDR3 is CASSLAYFPTGKAANTGELFF. CDR3 sequence (DNA): TGTGCCAGCAGCTTAGCGTACTTCCCGACAGGGAAAGCCGCGAACACCGGGGAGCTGTTTTTT.

The genes are TRBV6-5 and TRBJ2-7; D is uncertain. V lost 1 base and J lost 3, with 10 bases in between. This CDR3 spans 14 amino acids. Germline V gives CDR1 MNHEY, CDR2 SVGAGI. CDR3 protein: CASSYFDTFYEQYF. The DNA for the CDR3 is TGTGCCAGCAGTTACTTTGACACCTTCTACGAGCAGTACTTC.

The genes are TRBV13 and TRBJ1-2, with 7 bases aligning to TRBD1. With 4 bases clipped from V and 5 bases from J, the junction kept 10 bases outside the gene matches. The CDR3 sequence is 15 residues long. Per germline, CDR1 PRHDT and CDR2 FYEKMQ (reference sequence). The CDR3 protein is CASSSLDRDGYGYTF. The CDR3, as DNA: TGTGCCAGCAGCTCCCTCGACAGGGATGGATATGGCTACACCTTC.

The V gene is TRBV6-5, the J gene TRBJ2-3, with 7 bases matching TRBD2. This CDR3 has 15 residues. Germline loops: CDR1 MNHEY, CDR2 SVGAGI. V lost 2 bases to trimming and J lost 2 bases; unmatched junction nucleotides: 4. The CDR3 reads CASSYGLAVTDTQYF. The CDR3 coding sequence is TGTGCCAGCAGTTACGGGCTAGCGGTCACAGATACGCAGTATTTT.

The chain couples TRBV11-1 to TRBJ1-2; unclear D gene. Trimming pared 5 bases from V and 8 bases from J, leaving 15 bases between. CDR1 and CDR2 (germline): SGHAT, FQDESV (reference sequence). The CDR3 runs 13 residues. The CDR3 bases are TGTGCCAGCAGCCCGCTTTCGGGAAAAGGCTACACCTTC. Amino acid sequence: CASSPLSGKGYTF.

V gene TRBV10-3 combines with J gene TRBJ1-2; 8 nucleotides agree with TRBD1. V dropped 4 bases and J dropped 4; count of bases not matched to a gene: 5. The CDR3 spans 14 residues. CDR1 ENHRY and CDR2 SYGVKD come from the germline V gene. The CDR3 loop reads CAISGQGFIYGYTF. In nucleotides, the CDR3 is TGTGCCATCAGTGGACAGGGGTTTATCTATGGCTACACCTTC.

This sequence joins TRBV6-1 and TRBJ1-1; no firm D call. The CDR3 runs 12 residues. V was shortened by 8 bases and J by 10 bases, with 17 bases between the two germline ends. Germline assignment: CDR1 MNHNS and CDR2 SASEGT. CDR3 amino acids: CASLSDGFVAFF. Here the CDR3 DNA reads TGTGCCAGCCTAAGCGACGGGTTTGTAGCTTTCTTT.

This chain uses TRBV27 with TRBJ2-1; 7 nucleotides match TRBD2. After removal of 7 bases from V and 7 bases from J, the junction contained 10 bases not matched to a gene. Germline V gene sequence: CDR1 MNHEY, CDR2 SMNVEV (reference sequence). The length of the CDR3 is 14 residues. Here the CDR3 reads CASKGGAPRNEQFF. DNA for the CDR3: TGTGCCAGCAAGGGAGGGGCTCCGAGAAATGAGCAGTTCTTC.

The chain has TRBV7-2 and TRBJ2-3; D may be TRBD1 or TRBD2 (5 bases each). The V end lost 1 base, the J end lost 2 bases, and 22 bases lay between the germline ends. CDR3 length: 19 amino acids. CDR1 is SGHTA and CDR2 is FQGNSA in the germline V gene. CDR3 DNA: TGTGCCAGCAGCTTAGACTACCCGGGACGCAGAGGATCCACAGATACGCAGTATTTT. The encoded protein is CASSLDYPGRRGSTDTQYF. The full variable domain, with the rest looked up from reference TRBV7-2 and TRBJ2-3, is GAGVSQSPSNKVTEKGKDVELRCDPISGHTALYWYRQSLGQGLEFLIYFQGNSAPDKSGLPSDRFSAERTGGSVSTLTIQRTQQEDSAVYLCASSLDYPGRRGSTDTQYFGPGTRLTVL.

The rearrangement uses TRBV28 and TRBJ2-3; TRBD1 aligns across 7 bases. Looked up from germline, CDR1 is MDHEN and CDR2 is SYDVKM. Trimming cost V 7 bases and J 9 bases; bases outside gene matches: 10. CDR3 length: 13 residues. The CDR3 sequence is CASTSADRDTQYF. The CDR3, as DNA: TGTGCCAGCACCTCTGCAGACAGGGACACGCAGTATTTT.

The chain carries TRBV15 and TRBJ2-1; 10 bases match TRBD2. Germline lookup yields CDR1 LNHNV and CDR2 YYDKDF (reference sequence). Trimming cost V 8 bases and J 5 bases; bases outside gene matches: 9. The CDR3 sequence is 15 residues long. Here the CDR3 DNA reads TGTGCCACCCTACTAGCGGGGAAAGGGAACAATGAGCAGTTCTTC. This translates into CATLLAGKGNNEQFF.

The chain uses TRBV30 and TRBJ1-6; 9 bases match TRBD1. The length of the CDR3 is 15 residues. The trim removed 3 bases at V and 10 bases at J, leaving 10 bases unmatched. Looked up from germline, CDR1 is GTSNPN and CDR2 is SVGIG (reference sequence). CDR3 sequence reads: CAWSVRGTGYSPLHF. As DNA, the CDR3 is TGTGCCTGGAGCGTCAGGGGGACAGGGTACTCACCCCTCCACTTT.